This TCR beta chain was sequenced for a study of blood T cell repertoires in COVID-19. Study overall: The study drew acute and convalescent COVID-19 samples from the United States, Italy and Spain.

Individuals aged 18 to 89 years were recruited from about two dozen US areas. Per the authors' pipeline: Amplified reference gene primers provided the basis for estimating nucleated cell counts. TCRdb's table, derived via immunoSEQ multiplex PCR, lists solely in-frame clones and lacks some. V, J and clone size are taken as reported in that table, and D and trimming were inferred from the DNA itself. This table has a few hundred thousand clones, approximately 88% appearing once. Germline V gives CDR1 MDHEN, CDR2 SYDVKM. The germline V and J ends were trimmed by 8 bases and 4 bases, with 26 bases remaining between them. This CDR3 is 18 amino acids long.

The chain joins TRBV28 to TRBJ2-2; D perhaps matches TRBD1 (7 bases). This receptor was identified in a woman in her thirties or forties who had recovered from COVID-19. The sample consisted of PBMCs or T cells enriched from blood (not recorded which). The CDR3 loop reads CASDRGQGGFRVTGELFF. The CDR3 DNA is TGTGCCAGCGATCGAGGGCAGGGGGGCTTCAGAGTCACCGGGGAGCTGTTTTTT.